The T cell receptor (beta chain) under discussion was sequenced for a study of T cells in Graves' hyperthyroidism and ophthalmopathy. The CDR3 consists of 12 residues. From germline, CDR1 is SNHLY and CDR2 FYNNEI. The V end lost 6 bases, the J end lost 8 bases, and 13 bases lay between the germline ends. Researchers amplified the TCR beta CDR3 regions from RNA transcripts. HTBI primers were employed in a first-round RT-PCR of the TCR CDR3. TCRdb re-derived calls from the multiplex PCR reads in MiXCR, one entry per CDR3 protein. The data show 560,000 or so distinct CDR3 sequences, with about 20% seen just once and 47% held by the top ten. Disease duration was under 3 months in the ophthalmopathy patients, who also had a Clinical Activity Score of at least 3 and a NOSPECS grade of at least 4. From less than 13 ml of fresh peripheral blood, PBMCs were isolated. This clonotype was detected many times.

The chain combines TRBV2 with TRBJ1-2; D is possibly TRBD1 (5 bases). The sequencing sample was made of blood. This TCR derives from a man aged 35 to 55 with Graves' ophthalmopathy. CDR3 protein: CASRATVEGYTF. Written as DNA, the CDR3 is TGTGCCAGCAGGGCGACAGTGGAGGGCTACACCTTC.